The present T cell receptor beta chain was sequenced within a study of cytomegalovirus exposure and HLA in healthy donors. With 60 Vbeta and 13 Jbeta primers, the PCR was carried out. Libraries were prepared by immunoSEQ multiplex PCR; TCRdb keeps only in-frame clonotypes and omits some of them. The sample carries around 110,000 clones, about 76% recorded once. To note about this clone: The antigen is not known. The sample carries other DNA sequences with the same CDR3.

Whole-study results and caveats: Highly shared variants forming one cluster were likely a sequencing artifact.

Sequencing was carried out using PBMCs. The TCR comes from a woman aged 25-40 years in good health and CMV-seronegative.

The CDR3 spells CASSLQGVNTEAFF. The CDR3 region has the DNA TGTGCCAGCAGTTTACAGGGCGTTAACACTGAAGCTTTCTTT. The chain carries TRBV28 and TRBJ1-1; D might be TRBD1 (5 bases). There are 14 residues in the CDR3. Trimming stripped 2 bases from V and 2 bases from J, with 9 bases between. Germline V gene lookup returns CDR1 MDHEN and CDR2 SYDVKM. Combining the CDR3 with reference TRBV28 and TRBJ1-1 gives the whole variable domain DVKVTQSSRYLVKRTGEKVFLECVQDMDHENMFWYRQDPGLGLRLIYFSYDVKMKEKGDIPEGYSVSREKKERFSLILESASTNQTSMYLCASSLQGVNTEAFFGQGTRLTVV.